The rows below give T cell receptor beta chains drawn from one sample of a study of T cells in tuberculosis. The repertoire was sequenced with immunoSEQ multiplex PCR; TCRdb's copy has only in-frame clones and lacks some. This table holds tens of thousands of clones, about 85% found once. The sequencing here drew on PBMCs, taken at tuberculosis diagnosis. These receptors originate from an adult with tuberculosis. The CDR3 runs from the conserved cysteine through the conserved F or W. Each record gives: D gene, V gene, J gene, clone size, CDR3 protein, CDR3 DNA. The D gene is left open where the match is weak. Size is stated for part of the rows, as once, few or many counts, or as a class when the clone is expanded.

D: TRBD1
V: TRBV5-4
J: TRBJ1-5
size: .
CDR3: CASSRDPGTGLPQHF
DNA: TGTGCCAGCAGCAGGGACCCTGGGACAGGACTGCCCCAGCATTTT

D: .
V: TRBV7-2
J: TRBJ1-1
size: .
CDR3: CASSLYIVNTEAFF
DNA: TGTGCCAGCAGCTTATATATTGTGAACACTGAAGCTTTCTTT

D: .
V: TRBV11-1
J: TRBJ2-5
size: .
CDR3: CASSRVQETQYF
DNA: TGTGCCAGCAGCAGAGTCCAAGAGACCCAGTACTTC

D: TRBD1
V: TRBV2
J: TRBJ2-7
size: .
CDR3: CASQDRAYEQYF
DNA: TGTGCCAGCCAGGACAGGGCCTACGAGCAGTACTTC

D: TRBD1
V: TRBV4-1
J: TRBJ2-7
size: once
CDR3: CASSQGLTGGSYEQYF
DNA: TGCGCCAGCAGCCAAGGCCTCACAGGGGGCAGCTACGAGCAGTACTTC

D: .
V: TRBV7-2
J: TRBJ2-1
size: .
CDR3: CASSLAGPGEQFF
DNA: TGTGCCAGCAGCTTAGCGGGTCCCGGGGAGCAGTTCTTC

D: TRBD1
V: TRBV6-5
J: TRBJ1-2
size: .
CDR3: CASSYRDRGSYGYTF
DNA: TGTGCCAGCAGTTACCGCGACAGGGGAAGCTATGGCTACACCTTC

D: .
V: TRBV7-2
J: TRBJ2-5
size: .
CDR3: CASSLVGAANQETQYF
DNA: TGTGCCAGCAGCTTAGTTGGAGCGGCCAACCAAGAGACCCAGTACTTC

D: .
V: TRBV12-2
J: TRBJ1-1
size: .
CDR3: CASRAQSGTGNSEAFF
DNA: TGTGCAAGTCGCGCCCAGTCCGGGACAGGGAATTCTGAAGCTTTCTTT

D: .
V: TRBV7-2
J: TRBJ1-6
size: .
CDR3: CASSSRTEYNSPLHF
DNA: TGTGCCAGCAGCTCGAGGACAGAGTATAATTCACCCCTCCACTTT